The clone carrying this T cell receptor (beta chain) came up once. What it recognizes is unknown. This sample was taken from a study of OX40 agonist ivuxolimab in advanced cancers. About the study: Subjects had a mean age of about 57 years, with a range of about 23 to 79; almost 85% were male. Antecedent anti-PD-1, anti-PD-L1 or anti-CTLA-4 therapy was permissible, with roughly 36% having received some. Study-wide results and caveats: Within 6 weeks, CD4+ and CD8+ blood T cells expanded clonally at 0.1 to 3.0 mg/kg. Partly responding patients at 0.1-3.0 mg/kg showed some of the smallest clonal expansion.

The ends were cut back, 2 bases at V and 4 bases at J, with 11 bases in the middle. The CDR3 extends over 14 amino acids. From germline, CDR1 is MDHEN and CDR2 SYDVKM. TCRdb's copy holds only in-frame clones and misses some; the assay was immunoSEQ multiplex PCR. This sample has 60,000 to 75,000 clones; 87% occur once, and the top ten carry just over 0.75%. The source is an adult with an advanced solid tumor such as melanoma, head and neck, liver or kidney cancer. The sequencing used CD4+ or CD8+ T cells sorted from blood, collected in a trial of the OX40 agonist ivuxolimab. The chain links TRBV28 to TRBJ1-2, with D possibly being TRBD1 (5 bases). The CDR3 protein is CASSLGTEGYGYTF. In DNA form, the CDR3 reads TGTGCCAGCAGTTTAGGGACGGAGGGCTATGGCTACACCTTC.